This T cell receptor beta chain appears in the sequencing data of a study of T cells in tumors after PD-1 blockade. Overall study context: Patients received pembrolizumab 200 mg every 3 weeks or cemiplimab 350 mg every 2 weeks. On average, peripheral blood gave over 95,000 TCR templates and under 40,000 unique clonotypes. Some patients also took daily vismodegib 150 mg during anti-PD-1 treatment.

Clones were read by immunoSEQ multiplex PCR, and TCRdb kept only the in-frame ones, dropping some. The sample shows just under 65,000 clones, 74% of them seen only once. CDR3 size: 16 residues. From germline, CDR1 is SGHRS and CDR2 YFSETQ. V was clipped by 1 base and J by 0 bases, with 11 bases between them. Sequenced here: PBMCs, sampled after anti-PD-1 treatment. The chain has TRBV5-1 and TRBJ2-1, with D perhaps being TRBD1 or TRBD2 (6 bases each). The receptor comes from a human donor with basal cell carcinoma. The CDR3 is CASSLRGVSSYNEQFF. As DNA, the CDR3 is TGCGCCAGCAGCTTGAGGGGGGTTAGCTCCTACAATGAGCAGTTCTTC.